This T cell receptor (beta chain) was documented in a study of cytotoxic CD8 clonotypes in ibrutinib-treated CLL. The CDR3 has 14 amino acids. The germline CDR1 and CDR2 sequences are MGHRA and YSYEKL. Deletions cut 0 bases from V and 1 base from J, with 5 bases between. Profiled with immunoSEQ multiplex PCR; TCRdb holds only in-frame clones, not every one. The sample holds about 160,000 clones, nearly 90% seen once. The source of this sequence is a human donor with chronic lymphocytic leukemia. The rearrangement links TRBV4-1 to TRBJ2-3, with D uncertain. This specimen was PBMCs, taken at disease progression, from a patient treated with ibrutinib. DNA of the CDR3: TGCGCCAGCAGCCAAGACAGCGGCACAGATACGCAGTATTTT. Translated, it gives CASSQDSGTDTQYF.